Following are 10 T cell receptor beta chains from one sample sequenced in a study of T cell responses to AZD1222 COVID-19 vaccine. Repertoires were generated with immunoSEQ multiplex PCR, while TCRdb's copy carries only in-frame clones and drops some. Here the sample spans around 120,000 clones, approximately 88% being singletons. The sample in question was peripheral blood, obtained on day 0 of AZD1222 vaccination. These receptors came from an adult in good health.

The CDR3 sequence: CASSREGKAPEAFF. CDR3 DNA: TGTGCCAGCAGCCGAGAGGGGAAGGCGCCTGAAGCTTTCTTT. The gene calls are TRBV3-1 (or the pseudogene TRBV3-2) and TRBJ1-1; possible D gene TRBD1, 5 bases. Trimming removed 4 bases at V and 6 bases at J, with 15 bases between. Germline CDR1 LGHDT, CDR2 YNNKEL (reference sequence). The CDR3 runs 14 residues.

The chain couples TRBV7-9 to TRBJ2-7, with 8 bases aligning to TRBD2. V trimming: 8 bases; J trimming: 6 bases; junction bases outside the gene matches: 12. The germline V gene has CDR1 SEHNR and CDR2 FQNEAQ (reference sequence). The CDR3 totals 14 residues. The CDR3 sequence: CASGRGDYRSEQYF. The CDR3 region has the DNA TGTGCCAGCGGGCGGGGGGACTATAGAAGCGAGCAGTACTTC.

The rearrangement joins TRBV5-1 to TRBJ2-2; no clear D gene. The CDR3 spans 14 residues. V was cut by 4 bases and J by 6 bases, with 13 bases left in between. The germline gives CDR1 SGHRS, CDR2 YFSETQ. DNA for the CDR3: TGCGCCAGCAGCCCGGTTCTTGGGGCCGGGGAGCTGTTTTTT. Its protein product is CASSPVLGAGELFF.

The CDR3 DNA reads as TGTGCCAGCAGTTGGAGGATGAACACTGAAGCTTTCTTT. It translates to CASSWRMNTEAFF. This chain uses TRBV12-3 or TRBV12-4 with TRBJ1-1, with D uncertain. The CDR3 loop spans 13 amino acids. The V and J ends lost 4 bases and 0 bases respectively, with 6 bases between them.

CDR3 amino acids: CASSGQLNTEAFF. In DNA, the CDR3 is TGTGCCAGCAGCGGACAGTTGAACACTGAAGCTTTCTTT. This chain links TRBV2 with TRBJ1-1, with D tentatively TRBD1 (6 bases). Germline lookup yields CDR1 SNHLY and CDR2 FYNNEI. Trimming left V 6 bases short and J 0 bases short, with 8 bases between. The CDR3 contains 13 residues.

The genes are TRBV4-1 and TRBJ2-3; D ambiguous. V was clipped by 1 base and J by 0 bases, with 17 bases between them. The CDR3 loop spans 18 amino acids. Germline CDR1 reads MGHRA; CDR2 reads YSYEKL. This CDR3 is CASSQGWRSSGSTDTQYF. CDR3 nucleotide sequence: TGCGCCAGCAGCCAAGGGTGGCGGAGTTCGGGCAGCACAGATACGCAGTATTTT.

The V call is TRBV5-8, the J call TRBJ1-3, with 7 bases aligning to TRBD1. Germline CDR1 and CDR2: SGHTS and YDEGEE. V was pared by 2 bases and J by 5 bases, with 10 bases of the junction left unmatched. The CDR3 runs to 16 residues. CDR3 sequence reads: CASSFGQAYTRNTIYF. The CDR3 DNA follows: TGTGCCAGCAGCTTCGGACAGGCGTACACCCGAAACACCATATATTTT.

This clone was counted a single time. This sequence joins TRBV19 and TRBJ1-2; D unresolved. Germline lookup yields CDR1 LNHDA and CDR2 SQIVND (reference sequence). CDR3 length: 11 residues. V lost 10 bases and J lost 8, with 14 bases in between. CDR3 DNA sequence: TGTGCCACCCGAAGGGCCCGAGGCTACACCTTC. Translation: CATRRARGYTF.

This chain joins TRBV27 and TRBJ1-5; D may be TRBD1 (5 bases). In germline, CDR1 is MNHEY, CDR2 SMNVEV (reference sequence). Deletions cut 5 bases from V and 4 bases from J, with 12 bases between. There are 14 residues in the CDR3. CDR3: CASSGWDRNQPQHF. CDR3 DNA: TGTGCCAGCAGTGGGTGGGACCGGAATCAGCCCCAGCATTTT.

The chain is built from TRBV5-1 and TRBJ2-5; unclear D gene. CDR3 length: 16 amino acids. V was pared by 4 bases and J by 0 bases, with 16 bases between. The V gene's germline CDR1 is SGHRS and CDR2 YFSETQ. In nucleotides, the CDR3 is TGCGCCAGCAGCCCCGCGTGGTCGAATAACCAAGAGACCCAGTACTTC. It codes for CASSPAWSNNQETQYF.